The 5 T cell receptor beta chains listed next were all sequenced from one sample in a study of blood T cell repertoires in COVID-19. Here immunoSEQ multiplex PCR was the method, and the copy in TCRdb shows in-frame clones only, minus some. The table shows a few hundred thousand clones, with over 75% occurring only once. The sample comprised PBMCs or T cells enriched from blood (not recorded which). Receptor source: a man aged 30 to 39 who had recovered from COVID-19.

The chain recombines TRBV5-1 with TRBJ1-6; D ambiguous. The CDR3 runs 15 residues. CDR1 SGHRS and CDR2 YFSETQ come from the germline V gene. Trimming removed 0 bases at V and 4 bases at J, with 8 bases between. The DNA of the CDR3 is TGCGCCAGCAGCTTGGACGGCGGATATAATTCACCCCTCCACTTT. Protein sequence: CASSLDGGYNSPLHF. The full variable domain, rest sourced from reference TRBV5-1 and TRBJ1-6, is KAGVTQTPRYLIKTRGQQVTLSCSPISGHRSVSWYQQTPGQGLQFLFEYFSETQRNKGNFPGRFSGRQFSNSRSEMNVSTLELGDSALYLCASSLDGGYNSPLHFGNGTRLTVT.

CDR3 region: CASSPSLTDTQYF. The CDR3 DNA reads as TGTGCCAGCTCACCGAGCCTCACAGATACGCAGTATTTT. This chain connects TRBV18 to TRBJ2-3; no clear D gene. The CDR3 has 13 residues. V was clipped by 3 bases and J by 2 bases, with 6 bases between them. The germline V gene has CDR1 KGHSH and CDR2 LQKENI.

V and J are TRBV19 and TRBJ1-6; D may be TRBD1 (5 bases). Trimming took 4 bases from V and 8 from J, leaving 15 bases between them. This CDR3 is 15 amino acids long. Per germline, CDR1 LNHDA and CDR2 SQIVND (reference sequence). DNA for the CDR3: TGTGCCAGTAGTAAAAGTGGGGCAGGCCATTCACCCCTCCACTTT. Translating it yields CASSKSGAGHSPLHF.

The chain is built from TRBV28 and TRBJ2-5; 14 bases match TRBD2. The CDR3 consists of 15 residues. Germline V gene sequence: CDR1 MDHEN, CDR2 SYDVKM. V lost 5 bases and J lost 5; bases outside the gene matches: 4. Written as DNA, the CDR3 is TGTGCCAGCAGTCTAAGACTAGCGGGGGGGGAGACCCAGTACTTC. It specifies CASSLRLAGGETQYF.

The sample holds one count of this clone. V and J are TRBV11-2 and TRBJ2-3, with a tentative D call TRBD2 (6 bases). The CDR3 is made up of 15 amino acids. CDR1 SGHAT and CDR2 FQNNGV come from the germline V gene. Trimming shortened V by 1 base and J by 2 bases, and 10 bases separated the two germline ends. The DNA of the CDR3 is TGTGCCAGCAGCTTAGGACTAGTCTTCACAGATACGCAGTATTTT. The encoded protein is CASSLGLVFTDTQYF. Using reference TRBV11-2 and TRBJ2-3 for the parts outside the CDR3, the full variable domain is EAGVAQSPRYKIIEKRQSVAFWCNPISGHATLYWYQQILGQGPKLLIQFQNNGVVDDSQLPKDRFSAERLKGVDSTLKIQPAKLEDSAVYLCASSLGLVFTDTQYFGPGTRLTVL.